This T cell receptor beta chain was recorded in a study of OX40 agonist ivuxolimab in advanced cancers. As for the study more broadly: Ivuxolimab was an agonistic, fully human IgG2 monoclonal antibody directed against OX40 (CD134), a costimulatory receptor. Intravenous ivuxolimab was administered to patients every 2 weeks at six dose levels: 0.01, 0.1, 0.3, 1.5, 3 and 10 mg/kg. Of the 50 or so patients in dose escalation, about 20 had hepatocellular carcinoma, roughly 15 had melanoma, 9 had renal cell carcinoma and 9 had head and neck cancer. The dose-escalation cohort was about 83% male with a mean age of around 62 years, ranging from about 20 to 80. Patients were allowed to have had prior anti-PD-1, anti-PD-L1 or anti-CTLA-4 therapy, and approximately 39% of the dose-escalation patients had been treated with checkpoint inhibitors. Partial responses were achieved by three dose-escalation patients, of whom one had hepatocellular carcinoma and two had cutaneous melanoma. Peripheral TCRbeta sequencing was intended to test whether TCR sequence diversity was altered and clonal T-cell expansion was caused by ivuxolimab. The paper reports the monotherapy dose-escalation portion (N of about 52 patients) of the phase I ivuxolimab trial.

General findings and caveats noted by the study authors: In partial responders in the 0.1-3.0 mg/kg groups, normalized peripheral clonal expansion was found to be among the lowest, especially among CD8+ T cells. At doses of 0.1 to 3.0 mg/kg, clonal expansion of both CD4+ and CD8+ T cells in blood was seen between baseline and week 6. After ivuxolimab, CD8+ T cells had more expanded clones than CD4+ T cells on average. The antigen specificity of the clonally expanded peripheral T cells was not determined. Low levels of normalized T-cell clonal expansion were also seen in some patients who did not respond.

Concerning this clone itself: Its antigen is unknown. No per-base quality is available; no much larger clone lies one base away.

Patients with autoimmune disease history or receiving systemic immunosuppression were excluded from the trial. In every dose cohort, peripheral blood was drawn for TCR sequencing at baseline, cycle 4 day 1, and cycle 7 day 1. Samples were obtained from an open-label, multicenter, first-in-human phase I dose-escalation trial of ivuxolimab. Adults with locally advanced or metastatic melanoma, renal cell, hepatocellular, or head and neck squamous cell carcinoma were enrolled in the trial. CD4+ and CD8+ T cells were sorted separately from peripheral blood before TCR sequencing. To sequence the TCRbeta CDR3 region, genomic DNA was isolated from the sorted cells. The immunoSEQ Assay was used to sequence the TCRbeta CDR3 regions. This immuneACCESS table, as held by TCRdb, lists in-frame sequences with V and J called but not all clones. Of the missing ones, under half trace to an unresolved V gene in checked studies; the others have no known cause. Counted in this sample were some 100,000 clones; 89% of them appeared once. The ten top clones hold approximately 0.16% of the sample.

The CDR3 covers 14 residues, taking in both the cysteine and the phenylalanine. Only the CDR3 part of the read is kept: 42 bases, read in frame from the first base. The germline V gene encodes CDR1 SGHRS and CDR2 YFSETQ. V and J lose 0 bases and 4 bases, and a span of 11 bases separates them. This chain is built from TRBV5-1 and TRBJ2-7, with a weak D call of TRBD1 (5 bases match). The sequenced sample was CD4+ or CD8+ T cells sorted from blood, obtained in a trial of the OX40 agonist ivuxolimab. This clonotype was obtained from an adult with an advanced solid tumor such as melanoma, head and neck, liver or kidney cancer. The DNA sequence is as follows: TGCGCCAGCAGCTTGGATGGGGCTGGTTACGAGCAGTACTTC. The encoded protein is CASSLDGAGYEQYF.